The TCR beta chain described here comes from a study of beta chain features in type 1 diabetes. Germline lookup yields CDR1 SGHRS and CDR2 YFSETQ. The CDR3 consists of 17 residues. Trimming cost V 4 bases and J 5 bases; bases outside gene matches: 17. For this clone: Its target is unknown.

Findings and limits, study-wide: The similarity of naive, central memory and Treg TCRB repertoires appeared greater among patients than among healthy donors. All four CD4+ subsets of Type 1 diabetes patients contained TCRB CDR3s that were moderately but significantly shorter.

The entirety of the isolated RNA underwent reverse transcription, so expressed TCRB transcripts were sequenced. The method was immunoSEQ multiplex PCR; TCRdb's version includes in-frame clones alone and lacks a portion of them. The sample shows over 700,000 clones, 17% of them seen only once. The receptor's source is a woman aged 18 to 35 in good health. This chain uses TRBV5-1 with TRBJ1-1, with TRBD1 matching 7 bases. The specimen sequenced was naive CD4+ T cells from blood. For the CDR3, the DNA is TGCGCCAGCAGCACACTGACAGGGACCACCCCGGGAACTGAAGCTTTCTTT. This gives the protein CASSTLTGTTPGTEAFF.